This TCR beta chain was identified in a study of shared clonotypes between healthy human individuals. As for the study in general: A donor's plate count was three for CD4 naive and three for CD4 memory; CD8 naive had two and CD8 memory one. Study findings and constraints: Larger estimated richness was generally recorded for naive subsets relative to memory subsets. The represented genetic and exposure-history diversity was limited by the small number of donors.

The CDR3 contains 15 residues. The germline V and J ends were trimmed by 4 bases and 1 base, with 11 bases remaining between them. CDR1 is SGHRS and CDR2 is YFSETQ in the germline V gene. Worth noting for this clone: Its antigen is undetermined. Other DNA sequences of this sample code for an identical CDR3.

Study processing details: Junction-only sequences without quality scores came from ImmunoSEQ, so filtering differed. Method: immunoSEQ multiplex PCR; TCRdb's copy keeps in-frame clones and lacks some. The V and J calls and the clone size are those of that table, but D and trimming were determined from the DNA. The profile covers a few million clones, with around 94% appearing a single time and 0.13% to 0.15% taken by the ten largest. Sequenced input: naive CD4+ T cells sorted from blood. Subset given: CD45RA+ positively selected. V gene TRBV5-1 combines with J gene TRBJ2-2; tentatively, D is TRBD1 or TRBD2 (7 bases each). This TCR derives from a man between 18 and 35 years old in good health. The CDR3 coding sequence is TGCGCCAGCAGCCGGGGGGACAGGAACACCGGGGAGCTGTTTTTT. Translated, it gives CASSRGDRNTGELFF.